This entry features one T cell receptor beta chain sequence. In this sample, this clonotype turned up a few times. No antigen is known for it. No clone much larger than this one lies a single base away; base qualities are absent. Sequencing was carried out with an Illumina HiSeq 2500. Quantitative 5'-RACE with molecular barcodes was the method used to prepare the TCR beta libraries. The study's processing was this. A new computational method based on a probabilistic model of VDJ rearrangement was used to identify disease-linked TCR variants. The public reads were reanalyzed by TCRdb: fastp trimming at Q25, MiXCR alignment, in-frame beta chains only. Entries are consolidated by CDR3 protein sequence, retaining the most common genes and DNA. The V and J calls shown here were made by TCRdb, not taken from the authors' results. The sample table lists approximately 400,000 distinct CDR3 sequences, roughly 25% of them with a count of one. The top ten clones comprise 0.85% to 1% of the sample.

The data are from a study of CD8 T cells in ankylosing spondylitis (dated by TCRdb to about 2017). Concerning the study at large: T cell receptor beta repertoires were profiled in healthy donors and ankylosing spondylitis patients so that disease-linked TCR variants could be found. The whole study cohort included some 100 healthy donors and 25 ankylosing spondylitis patients. Peripheral blood samples were taken, and synovial fluid was additionally collected from ankylosing spondylitis patients.

V is clipped by 6 bases and J by 0 bases, and the sequence between their germline boundaries is 1 base long. From its cysteine to its phenylalanine, the CDR3 spans 11 amino acids. The retained sequence is limited to the CDR3, 33 bases, with the frame set at the first base. The CDR1 and CDR2 encoded by the germline V gene are ENHRY and SYGVKD. The research as a whole found: Some of the motif variants had been reported before in the synovial fluid and blood of reactive arthritis patients, a finding that suggests common disease-initiation mechanisms. Significant enrichment of the disease-linked clones was reported in matched synovial fluid samples from ankylosing spondylitis patients. Blood from ankylosing spondylitis patients appeared to be characterized by a TCR beta motif composed of eight or nine highly homologous amino acid variants. The disease-linked clones showed a CD8+ phenotype and occurred at relatively low frequencies in peripheral blood.

The sequenced material came from blood, either unsorted or a sorted T cell fraction (not recorded which). The chain joins TRBV10-3 to TRBJ2-3, with no D gene named confidently. The TCR was taken from a male donor with ankylosing spondylitis. In nucleotide form, the sequence is TGTGCCATCAGAAGCACAGATACGCAGTATTTT. This is translated as CAIRSTDTQYF.